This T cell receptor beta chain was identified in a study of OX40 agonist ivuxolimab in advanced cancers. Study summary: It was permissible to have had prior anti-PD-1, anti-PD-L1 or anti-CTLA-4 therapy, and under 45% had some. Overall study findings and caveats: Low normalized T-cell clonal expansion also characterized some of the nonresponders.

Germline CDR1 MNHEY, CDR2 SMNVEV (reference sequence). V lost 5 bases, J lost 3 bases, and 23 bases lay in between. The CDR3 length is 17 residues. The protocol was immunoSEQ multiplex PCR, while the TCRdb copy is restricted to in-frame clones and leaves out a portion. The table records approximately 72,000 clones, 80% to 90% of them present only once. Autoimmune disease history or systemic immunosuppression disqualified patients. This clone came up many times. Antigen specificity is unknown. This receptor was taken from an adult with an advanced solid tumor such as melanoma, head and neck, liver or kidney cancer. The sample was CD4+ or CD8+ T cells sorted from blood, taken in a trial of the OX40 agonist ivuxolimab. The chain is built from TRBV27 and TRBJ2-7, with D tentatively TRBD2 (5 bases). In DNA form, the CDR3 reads TGTGCCAGCAGTCCCTTGAGATCTGGGAGTGAGAGCTACGAGCAGTACTTC. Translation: CASSPLRSGSESYEQYF.